This T cell receptor (beta chain) was sequenced during a study of shared clonotypes between healthy human individuals. On this clone: Its antigen is unknown.

Data came from immunoSEQ multiplex PCR; TCRdb stores just in-frame clones and leaves some out. Of some 2.4 million clones in the sample, 80% to 95% were seen once. The study's findings and limits: When compared with the clonotypes that were shared by all four sorted-subset donors, the non-shared clonotypes turned out to have lower generation probabilities.

The V and J ends lost 7 bases and 0 bases respectively, with 11 bases between them. Looked up from germline, CDR1 is SQVTM and CDR2 is ANQGSEA. The CDR3 is 13 amino acids. The sequence derives from a man in his late teens or twenties in good health. Some clones in this sample may be carry-over from other donors' samples. Sample: naive CD4+ T cells from PBMCs. Subset noted: CD45RA+ positively selected. This chain uses TRBV29-1 with TRBJ2-3, with a tentative D call TRBD1 (6 bases). The CDR3 loop is CSGQQGSTDTQYF. CDR3 sequence (DNA): TGCAGCGGGCAACAGGGTAGCACAGATACGCAGTATTTT.